Below are 6 T cell receptor beta chains sequenced from a single sample in a study of metastatic and nonmetastatic thyroid tumors (TCRdb year 2020). Receptor amplification or capture employed PCR. The data were produced on an Illumina HiSeq 4000. TCRdb reworked the public reads: Q25 trimming with fastp, MiXCR clone assembly, productive beta chains retained. This sample comprises about 41,000 clones, 28% of them detected only once. Approximately 9.6% of the sample goes to the ten largest clones. No patient had received any treatment before thyroid surgery. The source material was blood. These receptors originate from a male donor with papillary thyroid cancer or a benign thyroid nodule (not recorded which). Some clones in this sample may be carry-over from other donors' samples.

There are a few counts of this clone. CDR3 residues: CASSDSFETQYF. The CDR3 DNA follows: TGTGCCAGCAGTGATAGCTTTGAGACCCAGTACTTC. V usage is TRBV6-1 and J usage is TRBJ2-5; D call uncertain. V was clipped by 3 bases and J by 5 bases, with 7 bases between them. The CDR3 runs 12 residues. The germline gives CDR1 MNHNS, CDR2 SASEGT.

This clone was seen repeatedly, ten times or more. The chain links TRBV24-1 to TRBJ2-5, with 10 bases identical to TRBD2. Per germline, CDR1 KGHDR and CDR2 SFDVKD. J was trimmed by 5 bases and V by 6 bases; bases with no gene match: 11. The CDR3 contains 16 residues. This CDR3 reads CATSLSSAGGGETQYF. In DNA, the CDR3 is TGTGCCACCAGTCTCTCGTCAGCGGGGGGGGGCGAGACCCAGTACTTC.

This clone appeared many times. The rearrangement uses TRBV5-6 and TRBJ2-7; D perhaps matches TRBD1 (6 bases). This CDR3 comprises 13 residues. From germline, CDR1 is SGHDT and CDR2 YYEEEE. V was pared by 4 bases and J by 6 bases, with 14 bases between. The CDR3 DNA reads TGTGCCAGCAGCCTACACAGGGACGGCGAGCAGTACTTC. It codes for CASSLHRDGEQYF.

Note on this clone: A much larger clone differs from this one at a single base, so this may be a read error. The chain carries TRBV29-1 and TRBJ1-1; 9 positions match TRBD1. Germline V gene sequence: CDR1 SQVTM, CDR2 ANQGSEA. The V and J ends lost 7 bases and 6 bases, in that order; junction bases with no gene match: 9. The CDR3 spans 13 residues. CDR3 residues: CSASQGAKSEAFF. The CDR3 nucleotides are TGCAGCGCTTCACAGGGGGCGAAGTCTGAAGCTTTCTTT.

This clone was seen ten or more times. The chain recombines TRBV5-4 with TRBJ2-6; D is ambiguous. Trimming pared 4 bases from V and 2 bases from J, leaving 10 bases between. There are 15 residues in the CDR3. Germline V lookup: CDR1 SGHNT, CDR2 YYREEE (reference sequence). The CDR3 DNA reads as TGTGCCAGCAGCCGGACGGTGGCTGGGGCCAACGTCCTGACTTTC. Amino acid sequence: CASSRTVAGANVLTF.

CDR3 residues: CASSTGLAGGIEQFF. For the CDR3, the DNA is TGTGCCAGCAGCACGGGACTAGCGGGAGGGATTGAGCAGTTCTTC. The chain employs TRBV11-2 and TRBJ2-1; 16 positions match TRBD2. CDR3 size: 15 residues. Germline V lookup: CDR1 SGHAT, CDR2 FQNNGV. The V and J ends lost 5 bases and 9 bases, in that order; junction bases with no gene match: 4.